The clone carrying this TCR beta chain was detected only a few times. The CDR3 has 15 residues. Losses at the gene ends were 5 bases for V and 8 bases for J; bases not matched to a gene: 9. From germline, CDR1 is SGHDN and CDR2 FVKESK. The data were taken from a study of T-cell reconstitution after alpha-beta-depleted transplantation in children. Preparation of the TCRbeta library was carried out with unique molecular identifiers. A single record per CDR3 protein comes from TCRdb applying MiXCR to the PCR reads. The sample consists of 500,000 to 750,000 distinct CDR3 sequences, about an eighth of them appearing once.

The TCR comes from a male patient younger than 18 who had a stem cell transplant for acute myeloid leukemia, so the T cells may come from the graft donor. This chain links TRBV14 with TRBJ2-4; TRBD1 matches 10 bases. The starting material was PBMCs, mostly from graft donor cells, obtained 360 days after TCRalphabeta/CD19-depleted stem cell transplant. CDR3 protein: CASSKGPGQGYIQYF. The CDR3 DNA is TGTGCCAGCAGCAAGGGCCCGGGACAGGGGTACATTCAGTACTTC.